The TCR beta chain under discussion was sequenced for a study of shared clonotypes between healthy human individuals. Broader study findings: Naive subsets generally had larger estimated richness than memory subsets.

V shed 5 bases and J shed 6 bases, with 19 bases lying between them. Germline V gives CDR1 MDHEN, CDR2 SYDVKM. The CDR3 totals 15 residues. Repertoires were generated with immunoSEQ multiplex PCR, while TCRdb's copy carries only in-frame clones and drops some. The table records roughly 1.4 million clones, 98% of them present only once. As regards this clone: The antigen is not known.

The origin of this receptor is a young man in good health. Material: naive CD4+ T cells sorted from blood. Subset denoted: CD45RA+ positively selected. The chain carries TRBV28 and TRBJ1-1, with TRBD1 as a possible D gene (6 bases). CDR3 nucleotides: TGTGCCAGCAGTAGTTCCCCATCAGGGGCGGCTGAAGCTTTCTTT. It is translated as CASSSSPSGAAEAFF.